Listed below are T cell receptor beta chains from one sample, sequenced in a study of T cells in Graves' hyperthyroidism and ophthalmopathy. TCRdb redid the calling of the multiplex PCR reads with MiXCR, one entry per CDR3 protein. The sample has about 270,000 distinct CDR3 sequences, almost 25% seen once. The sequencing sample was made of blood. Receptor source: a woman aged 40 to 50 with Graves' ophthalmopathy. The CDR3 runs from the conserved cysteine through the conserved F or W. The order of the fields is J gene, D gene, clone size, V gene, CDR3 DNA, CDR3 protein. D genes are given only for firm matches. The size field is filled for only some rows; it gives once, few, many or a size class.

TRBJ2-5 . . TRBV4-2 TGTGCCAGCAGCCAAGATGGGTTCGGGGGAGAAGAGACCCAGTACTTC CASSQDGFGGEETQYF
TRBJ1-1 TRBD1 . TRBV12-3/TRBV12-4 TGTGCCAGCAGTGGGTCAGGGGGCGTCATGAACACTGAAGCTTTCTTT CASSGSGGVMNTEAFF
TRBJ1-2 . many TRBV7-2 TGTGCCAGCAGCTTAGCGCCAGGATATGGCTACACCTTC CASSLAPGYGYTF
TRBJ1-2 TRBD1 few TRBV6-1 TGTGCCAGCAGTAAAGGACAGGGGGCTGGTAGCTATGGCTACACCTTC CASSKGQGAGSYGYTF
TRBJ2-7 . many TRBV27 TGTGCCAGCAGTTCTGGGGGACTTCTCTACGAGCAGTACTTC CASSSGGLLYEQYF
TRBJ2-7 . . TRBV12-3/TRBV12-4 TGTGCCAGCAGCCCTGGACGGGCCGACGAGCAGTACTTC CASSPGRADEQYF
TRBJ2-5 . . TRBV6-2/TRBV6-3 TGTGCCGTTACGCCCGATAGCGACCAAGAGACCCAGTACTTC CAVTPDSDQETQYF
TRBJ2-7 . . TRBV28 TGTGCCAGCAGTTTGTGGAGCAACTCCTACGAGCAGTACTTC CASSLWSNSYEQYF
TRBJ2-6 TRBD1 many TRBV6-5 TGTGCCAGCAGTTACTCAGGGACAGCCTCTGGGGCCAACGTCCTGACTTTC CASSYSGTASGANVLTF
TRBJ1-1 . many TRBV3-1 TGTGCCAGCAGCTCCCCAGGTTCCATGAACACTGAAGCTTTCTTT CASSSPGSMNTEAFF